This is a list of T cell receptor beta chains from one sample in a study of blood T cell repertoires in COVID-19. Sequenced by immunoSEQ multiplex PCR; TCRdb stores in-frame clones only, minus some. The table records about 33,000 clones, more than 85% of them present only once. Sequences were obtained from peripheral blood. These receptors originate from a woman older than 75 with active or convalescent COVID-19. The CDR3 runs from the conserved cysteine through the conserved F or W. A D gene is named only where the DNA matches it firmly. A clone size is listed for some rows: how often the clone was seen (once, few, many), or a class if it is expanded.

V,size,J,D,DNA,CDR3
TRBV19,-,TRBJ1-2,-,TGTGCCAGTAGTATCGGCCAGGGCTATGGCTACACCTTC,CASSIGQGYGYTF
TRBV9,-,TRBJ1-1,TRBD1,TGTGCCAGCAGCTTCGGGACAGGGGGCTTTCAAGCTTTCTTT,CASSFGTGGFQAFF
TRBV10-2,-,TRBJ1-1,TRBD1,TGCGCCAGCAATGGAAACACAGGGGGCACTGAAGCTTTCTTT,CASNGNTGGTEAFF
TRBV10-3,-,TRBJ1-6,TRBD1,TGTGCCATCAGAGACGTGGGACAGGGGGTTCTCCACTTT,CAIRDVGQGVLHF
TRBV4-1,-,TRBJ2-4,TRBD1,TGCGCCAGCAGCCAAGATGGGACAGGCAGAACGAGGTACTTC,CASSQDGTGRTRYF
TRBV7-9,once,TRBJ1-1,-,TGTGCCAGCAGCTTAGTTGGGAAGGGGGTTAACACTGAAGCTTTCTTT,CASSLVGKGVNTEAFF
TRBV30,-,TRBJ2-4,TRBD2,TGTGCCTGGAGCAGGACTAGCGGGGACCTCTTTACCAAAAACATTCAGTACTTC,CAWSRTSGDLFTKNIQYF
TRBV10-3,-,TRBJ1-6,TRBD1,TGTGCCATCAGTGATAGGACAGGGGTGGGGTCACCCCTCCACTTT,CAISDRTGVGSPLHF
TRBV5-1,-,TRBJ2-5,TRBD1,TGCGCCAGCAGCTTGGCCCCGGTGGCAGGGGGCGGTGGGACCCAGTACTTC,CASSLAPVAGGGGTQYF
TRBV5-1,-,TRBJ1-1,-,TGCGCCAGCAGCTTGGAAGGCCGCGGGGGATACACTGAAGCTTTCTTT,CASSLEGRGGYTEAFF
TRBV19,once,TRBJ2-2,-,TGTGCCAGTAGTGCGTCCCAGGGTAACGGGGAGCTGTTTTTT,CASSASQGNGELFF
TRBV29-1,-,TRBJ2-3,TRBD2,TGCAGCGTTGCAGGGACTAGCGGGAAAGATACGCAGTATTTT,CSVAGTSGKDTQYF
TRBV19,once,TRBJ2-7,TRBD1,TGTGCCAGTAGTACGGGACAGGGTGTGCGGGAGCAGTACTTC,CASSTGQGVREQYF
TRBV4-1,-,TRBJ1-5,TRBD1,TGCGCCAGCAGCCAAGGGAAGGGACAGGGCAATCAGCCCCAGCATTTT,CASSQGKGQGNQPQHF
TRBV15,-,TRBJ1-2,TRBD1,TGTGCCACCACCGGGACAGGGGGCTATGGCTACACCTTC,CATTGTGGYGYTF
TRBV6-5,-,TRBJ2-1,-,TGTGCCAGCAGCGCGAGCCCCCGGGTAGTTGAGCAGTTCTTC,CASSASPRVVEQFF
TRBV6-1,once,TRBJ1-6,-,TGTGCCAGCAGTGACACAGGGCTCAGAACCTATAATTCACCCCTCCACTTT,CASSDTGLRTYNSPLHF
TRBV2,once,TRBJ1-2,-,TGTGCCAGCAGTGAAAGACGGGACACCTTC,CASSERRDTF
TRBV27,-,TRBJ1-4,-,TGTGCCAGCAGTATACAGCTTAATGAAAAACTGTTTTTT,CASSIQLNEKLFF
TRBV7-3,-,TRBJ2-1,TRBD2,TGTGCCACTTCTAGCGGGGGGCCCTACAATGAGCAGTTCTTC,CATSSGGPYNEQFF
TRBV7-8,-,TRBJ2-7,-,TGTGCCAGCAGCTTAAGGCGGGGCCCCTACGAGCAGTACTTC,CASSLRRGPYEQYF
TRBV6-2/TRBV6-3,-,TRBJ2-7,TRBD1,TGTGCCAGCAGTTCCCCTCCGACAGGGGGTCCCTACGAGCAGTACTTC,CASSSPPTGGPYEQYF
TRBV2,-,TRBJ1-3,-,TGTGCCAGCAGTGAAGTTCGTGCTGGAAACACCATATATTTT,CASSEVRAGNTIYF
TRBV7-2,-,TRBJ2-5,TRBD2,TGTGCCAGCAGCCGGACTAGTTTCATGGAGACCCAGTACTTC,CASSRTSFMETQYF
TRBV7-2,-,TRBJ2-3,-,TGTGCCAGCAGCTTTCGAAGAGAAACAGATACGCAGTATTTT,CASSFRRETDTQYF
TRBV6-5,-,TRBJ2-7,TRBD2,TGTGCCAGCAGTTACTCTGGACTAGCGGGGGTGTCCGAGCAGTACTTC,CASSYSGLAGVSEQYF
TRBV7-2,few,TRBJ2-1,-,TGTGCCAGCAGCTTACAGGTCTACAATGAGCAGTTCTTC,CASSLQVYNEQFF
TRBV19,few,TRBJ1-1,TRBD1,TGTGCCAGTAGTACGCGGGGACAGATTAACACTGAAGCTTTCTTT,CASSTRGQINTEAFF
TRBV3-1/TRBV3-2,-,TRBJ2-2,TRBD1,TGTGCCAGCAGCCCTTACGACAGGGGGAACGGGGAGCTGTTTTTT,CASSPYDRGNGELFF